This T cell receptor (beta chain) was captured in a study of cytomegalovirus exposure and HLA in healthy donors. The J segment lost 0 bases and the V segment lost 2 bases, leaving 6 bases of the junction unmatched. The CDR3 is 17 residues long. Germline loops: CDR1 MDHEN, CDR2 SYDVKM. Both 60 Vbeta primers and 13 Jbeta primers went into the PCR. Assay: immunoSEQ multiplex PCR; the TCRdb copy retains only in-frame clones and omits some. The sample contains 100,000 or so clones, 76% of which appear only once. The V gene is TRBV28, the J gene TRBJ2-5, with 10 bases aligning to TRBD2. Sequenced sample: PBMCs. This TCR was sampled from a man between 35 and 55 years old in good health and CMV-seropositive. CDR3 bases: TGTGCCAGCAGTTTAGGTCTAGCGGGGGTACACCAAGAGACCCAGTACTTC. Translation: CASSLGLAGVHQETQYF.